The present T cell receptor beta chain was sequenced within a study of cytomegalovirus exposure and HLA in healthy donors. Study observations and caveats: Cytomegalovirus-associated TCR beta chains were listed, numbering 150 to 200. Most sequenced TCRs were rare (though some public TCRs occurred in many donors).

As for this clone: Its target is not known.

Method: immunoSEQ multiplex PCR; TCRdb's copy keeps in-frame clones and lacks some. The table includes just over 80,000 clones, approximately 96% detected once. V dropped 3 bases and J dropped 10; count of bases not matched to a gene: 5. CDR1 is KGHSH and CDR2 is LQKENI in the germline V gene. The CDR3 contains 13 residues. The clonotype comes from a young woman in good health and CMV-seronegative. The sequenced material came from PBMCs. The J gene is TRBJ1-3, the V gene TRBV18, with TRBD1 matching 8 bases. The CDR3 here is CASSPGQGGTIYF. The CDR3 bases are TGTGCCAGCTCACCCGGACAGGGAGGGACCATATATTTT.